The rows below give T cell receptor beta chains drawn from one sample of a study of technical replicates of blood from several donors. Sequenced by immunoSEQ multiplex PCR; TCRdb stores in-frame clones only, minus some. Among tens of thousands of clones listed, approximately 94% were seen once. What was sequenced was T cells isolated from PBMCs. Receptors originate from a human donor in good health. The CDR3 runs from the conserved cysteine through the conserved F or W. The D gene is left open where the match is weak. Only some rows state a clone size, as once, few, many or a class for expanded clones.

CDR3aa,CDR3nt,j_gene,d_gene,v_gene,abundance
CASRAQRYGDEQFF,TGTGCCAGCAGGGCACAGCGGTATGGGGATGAGCAGTTCTTC,TRBJ2-1,.,TRBV6-5,.
CASSMGANPYETQYF,TGTGCCAGCAGCATGGGGGCTAACCCATATGAGACCCAGTACTTC,TRBJ2-5,.,TRBV11-2,few
CASSQVFSARTDTQYF,TGCGCCAGCAGCCAAGTTTTTAGCGCCCGCACAGATACGCAGTATTTT,TRBJ2-3,.,TRBV4-3,.
CAWSTGPSNQPQHF,TGTGCCTGGTCGACAGGCCCTAGCAATCAGCCCCAGCATTTT,TRBJ1-5,.,TRBV30,.
CASSWGGTNEQFF,TGTGCCAGCAGCTGGGGCGGGACCAATGAGCAGTTCTTC,TRBJ2-1,.,TRBV7-9,.
CASSSDRGRNYGYTF,TGCGCCAGCAGCTCGGACAGGGGCCGAAACTATGGCTACACCTTC,TRBJ1-2,TRBD1,TRBV5-1,.
CSVGGTSYNEQFF,TGCAGCGTTGGGGGGACTTCCTACAATGAGCAGTTCTTC,TRBJ2-1,.,TRBV29-1,.
CSVEATGLPGANVLTF,TGCAGCGTTGAGGCTACAGGGCTCCCTGGGGCCAACGTCCTGACTTTC,TRBJ2-6,.,TRBV29-1,.
CASSQEPLSQETQYF,TGCGCCAGCAGCCAAGAACCCCTGAGTCAAGAGACCCAGTACTTC,TRBJ2-5,.,TRBV4-1,.
CAISGGRMTYEQYF,TGTGCCATCAGTGGCGGCAGAATGACCTACGAGCAGTACTTC,TRBJ2-7,.,TRBV10-3,.
CASSLAYFSPGELFF,TGTGCCAGCAGCTTAGCTTACTTCTCACCCGGGGAGCTGTTTTTT,TRBJ2-2,.,TRBV7-6,.
CASSLIAGGPGNEQFF,TGTGCCAGCAGCTTAATAGCGGGAGGGCCAGGAAATGAGCAGTTCTTC,TRBJ2-1,TRBD2,TRBV11-2,.
CASRQTGLVYEQYF,TGCGCCAGCAGACAGACAGGGCTGGTCTACGAGCAGTACTTC,TRBJ2-7,TRBD1,TRBV5-1,.
CASSFAGGGHQPQHF,TGTGCCAGCAGCTTCGCGGGAGGGGGGCATCAGCCCCAGCATTTT,TRBJ1-5,.,TRBV7-2,.
CSAPSGSGYTF,TGCAGTGCCCCCTCGGGAAGCGGCTACACCTTC,TRBJ1-2,.,TRBV20-1,.
CAWSVQVLVGTEAFF,TGTGCCTGGAGTGTACAGGTCCTTGTTGGGACTGAAGCTTTCTTT,TRBJ1-1,.,TRBV30,few
CAWSLTDTGKTAQHF,TGTGCCTGGAGTCTGACAGACACCGGTAAAACGGCCCAGCATTTT,TRBJ1-5,.,TRBV30,.
CATSRAGTSGSTDTQYF,TGTGCCACCAGCAGAGCAGGGACTAGCGGTAGCACAGATACGCAGTATTTT,TRBJ2-3,TRBD2,TRBV15,.
CASSLPNLRAQYF,TGTGCCAGCAGTTTACCCAACCTGAGGGCGCAGTACTTC,TRBJ2-7,.,TRBV28,once
CASSMGRGNQPQHF,TGTGCCAGTAGTATGGGGCGGGGGAATCAGCCCCAGCATTTT,TRBJ1-5,.,TRBV19,.
CASSQADREIDEQYF,TGCGCCAGCAGCCAAGCGGACAGGGAGATAGACGAGCAGTACTTC,TRBJ2-7,TRBD1,TRBV4-3,.
CATSRDGGTAEKLFF,TGTGCCACCAGCAGAGATGGTGGGACAGCTGAAAAACTGTTTTTT,TRBJ1-4,TRBD1,TRBV15,few
CAWSVLAAANNEQFF,TGTGCCTGGAGTGTACTAGCGGCGGCTAACAATGAGCAGTTCTTC,TRBJ2-1,TRBD2,TRBV30,.
CASSPGGSTNEQYF,TGTGCCAGCTCACCGGGAGGTAGTACCAACGAGCAGTACTTC,TRBJ2-7,.,TRBV18,.
CASSISGVGQGNGELFF,TGTGCCAGTAGTATATCAGGAGTGGGACAGGGTAACGGGGAGCTGTTTTTT,TRBJ2-2,TRBD1,TRBV19,.
CASSHTDTQYF,TGTGCCAGCAGCCACACAGATACGCAGTATTTT,TRBJ2-3,.,TRBV28,.
CASSVAAGGHNEQFF,TGTGCCAGCAGCGTAGCGGCGGGAGGCCACAATGAGCAGTTCTTC,TRBJ2-1,TRBD2,TRBV9,.
CASSLTQGGNTIYF,TGTGCCAGCAGCTTAACACAGGGAGGAAACACCATATATTTT,TRBJ1-3,.,TRBV7-8,.
CASTVTSGSPNEQFF,TGTGCCAGCACTGTTACTAGCGGGAGCCCCAATGAGCAGTTCTTC,TRBJ2-1,TRBD2,TRBV28,.
CASSLQGKYEQYF,TGTGCCAGCAGCTTACAGGGAAAGTACGAGCAGTACTTC,TRBJ2-7,.,TRBV5-6,once
CASGTDYFSGNTIYF,TGCGCCAGCGGCACAGACTATTTCTCTGGAAACACCATATATTTT,TRBJ1-3,.,TRBV5-1,once
CASSLGTGGPLYEQYF,TGTGCCAGCAGCTTAGGGACAGGGGGCCCGTTGTACGAGCAGTACTTC,TRBJ2-7,TRBD1,TRBV7-9,.
CAWSVTVNTEAFF,TGTGCCTGGAGTGTAACGGTGAACACTGAAGCTTTCTTT,TRBJ1-1,.,TRBV30,few
CASSNSFDEQYF,TGTGCCAGCAGCAACAGTTTCGACGAGCAGTACTTC,TRBJ2-7,.,TRBV11-2,.
CASSQDPREKLFF,TGCGCCAGCAGCCAAGATCCCAGAGAAAAACTGTTTTTT,TRBJ1-4,.,TRBV4-3,.
CASSHILYEQYF,TGTGCCAGCAGCCACATCCTCTACGAGCAGTACTTC,TRBJ2-7,.,TRBV7-9,.
CASSKAAETGGGWGNTIYF,TGTGCCAGCAGCAAAGCGGCAGAGACAGGGGGAGGGTGGGGAAACACCATATATTTT,TRBJ1-3,.,TRBV21-1,once
CASRSSTGMNTEAFF,TGTGCCAGCAGATCATCGACAGGGATGAACACTGAAGCTTTCTTT,TRBJ1-1,TRBD1,TRBV5-4,once
CASRGLSYNEQFF,TGTGCCAGCAGGGGACTTTCCTACAATGAGCAGTTCTTC,TRBJ2-1,.,TRBV27,.